The 15 T cell receptor beta chains presented below share a single source sample, sequenced in a study of Ad26.COV2.S vaccination and SARS-CoV-2 variants. The method was immunoSEQ multiplex PCR; TCRdb's version includes in-frame clones alone and lacks a portion of them. The sample yields hundreds of thousands of clones, more than 70% seen once. Indicated treatment: around 19 received Ad26.COV2.S at low or high dose, single or two shots; about 5 received placebo; per-sample allocation not given. Repertoires come from day 63 after the first vaccine or placebo injection. This specimen was peripheral blood, taken in a trial of Ad26.COV2.S vaccine versus placebo. Receptors were obtained from a person between 18 and 65 years old who received the Ad26.COV2.S COVID-19 vaccine or a placebo.

The chain recombines TRBV6-6 with TRBJ1-1; 7 nucleotides agree with TRBD1. Germline CDR1 reads MNHNY; CDR2 reads SVGAGI (reference sequence). The V segment lost 8 bases and the J segment 0 bases; nucleotides outside the gene matches: 0. The CDR3 contains 12 residues. CDR3 DNA: TGTGCCAGCGACAGGGTGAACACTGAAGCTTTCTTT. Translated, it gives CASDRVNTEAFF.

The chain employs TRBV19 and TRBJ2-1; D is unclear. Germline V gene data show CDR1 as LNHDA and CDR2 as SQIVND (reference sequence). Trimming took off 0 bases at V and 3 bases at J, with 15 bases between the two ends. The CDR3 runs 17 residues. The CDR3 is CASSIDLGQASYNEQFF. The CDR3 DNA follows: TGTGCCAGTAGTATAGATCTTGGGCAGGCCAGCTACAATGAGCAGTTCTTC. Looking up the rest from reference TRBV19 and TRBJ2-1 gives the full variable domain: DGGITQSPKYLFRKEGQNVTLSCEQNLNHDAMYWYRQDPGQGLRLIYYSQIVNDFQKGDIAEGYSVSREKKESFPLTVTSAQKNPTAFYLCASSIDLGQASYNEQFFGPGTRLTVL.

V gene TRBV7-2 combines with J gene TRBJ2-2, with D possibly being TRBD2 (6 bases). This CDR3 is built from 14 residues. Germline values: CDR1 SGHTA, CDR2 FQGNSA. Trimming removed 11 bases from V and 5 bases from J, with 18 bases in between. In DNA form, the CDR3 reads TGTGCCCTTTCGGCGGGAACCCTAACCGGGGAGCTGTTTTTT. Protein: CALSAGTLTGELFF.

The V and J genes are TRBV2 and TRBJ1-1, with 7 positions matching TRBD1. V shed 4 bases and J 1 base; nucleotides not matched to a gene: 6. Germline V gene data show CDR1 as SNHLY and CDR2 as FYNNEI. The CDR3 sequence is 15 residues long. CDR3 in amino acids: CASSGPGQRNTEAFF. Here the CDR3 DNA reads TGTGCCAGCAGTGGACCGGGACAGCGGAACACTGAAGCTTTCTTT.

This chain joins TRBV9 and TRBJ2-1; 13 bases match TRBD2. The CDR3 totals 17 residues. After removal of 2 bases from V and 8 bases from J, the junction contained 10 bases not matched to a gene. CDR1 is SGDLS and CDR2 is YYNGEE in the germline V gene. The CDR3 DNA reads TGTGCCAGCAGCGTGGAGGCCGGGACTAGCGGGATCTATGAGCAGTTCTTC. Its translation: CASSVEAGTSGIYEQFF.

The V and J genes are TRBV10-3 and TRBJ1-1, with TRBD1 matching over 7 bases. V gave up 4 bases and J gave up 0 bases; unmatched junction bases: 8. The CDR3 loop spans 16 amino acids. Looked up from germline, CDR1 is ENHRY and CDR2 is SYGVKD. DNA of the CDR3: TGTGCCATCAGTGGGGGACAGTTCCCTATGAACACTGAAGCTTTCTTT. Protein: CAISGGQFPMNTEAFF.

With regard to this clone: At one boundary the junction diverges from the germline segment, which might be a read error. This sequence joins TRBV11-2 and TRBJ2-2; D perhaps matches TRBD2 (5 bases). From germline, CDR1 is SGHAT and CDR2 FQNNGV. The CDR3 runs 15 residues. CDR3 coding DNA: TGTGTCAGCAGCTTAGTGTGGCGGGACACCGGGGAGCTGTTTTTT. Protein sequence: CVSSLVWRDTGELFF.

This clone was seen just once. V and J are TRBV2 and TRBJ1-5, with TRBD1 as a possible D gene (6 bases). The CDR3 runs 14 residues. Trimming stripped 5 bases from V and 0 bases from J, with 8 bases between. Germline CDR1 and CDR2: SNHLY and FYNNEI. The CDR3 bases are TGTGCCAGCAGTCGGACAGTTAGCAATCAGCCCCAGCATTTT. Translated, it gives CASSRTVSNQPQHF.

The table lists this clone with a count of one. This sequence joins TRBV3-1 (or the pseudogene TRBV3-2) and TRBJ2-2, with TRBD2 matching 9 bases. The V and J ends lost 0 bases and 5 bases, in that order; junction bases with no gene match: 1. Per germline, CDR1 LGHDT and CDR2 YNNKEL (reference sequence). This CDR3 region has 15 residues. The DNA of the CDR3 is TGTGCCAGCAGCCAAGATGCGGGAGGGACCGGGGAGCTGTTTTTT. This codes for CASSQDAGGTGELFF.

The chain links TRBV7-6 to TRBJ1-3, with a possible D match to TRBD1 (5 bases). The CDR3 has 17 amino acids. V lost 5 bases and J 4 bases, leaving 21 bases between the germline ends. Germline CDR1 reads SGHVS; CDR2 reads FNYEAQ. Here the CDR3 reads CASSLTSGGSVGNTIYF. The CDR3 DNA is TGTGCCAGCAGCCTCACCAGTGGGGGGTCGGTAGGAAACACCATATATTTT.

J is TRBJ2-7 and V is TRBV28; 7 nucleotides match TRBD1. The V and J ends lost 5 bases and 2 bases, in that order; junction bases with no gene match: 6. Germline V CDR1 and CDR2: MDHEN, SYDVKM. The CDR3 sequence is 14 residues long. CDR3 sequence: CASSLLGTAYEQYF. For the CDR3, the DNA is TGTGCCAGCAGTCTGCTCGGGACAGCCTACGAGCAGTACTTC.

The gene calls are TRBV7-2 and TRBJ1-4; the match to TRBD1 covers 7 bases. V was clipped by 6 bases and J by 6 bases; unmatched bases: 10. The CDR3 totals 15 residues. The germline V gene encodes CDR1 SGHTA and CDR2 FQGNSA. The DNA of the CDR3 is TGTGCCAGCAGTCCAGAGGGGGACAGAGATGAAAAACTGTTTTTT. It translates to CASSPEGDRDEKLFF. The variable domain in full, completed from reference TRBV7-2 and TRBJ1-4, reads GAGVSQSPSNKVTEKGKDVELRCDPISGHTALYWYRQSLGQGLEFLIYFQGNSAPDKSGLPSDRFSAERTGGSVSTLTIQRTQQEDSAVYLCASSPEGDRDEKLFFGSGTQLSVL.

This chain joins TRBV10-3 and TRBJ2-7; possible D gene TRBD1, 6 bases. Germline loops: CDR1 ENHRY, CDR2 SYGVKD. CDR3 length: 13 residues. V shed 0 bases and J shed 12 bases, with 15 bases lying between them. The CDR3 spells CAISESGQPEGYF. In DNA form, the CDR3 reads TGTGCCATCAGTGAGTCGGGACAACCAGAGGGGTACTTC.

Points on this clone: In the same sample, other DNA sequences code for this CDR3. The chain uses TRBV7-9 and TRBJ1-1, with D unresolved. The germline V gene has CDR1 SEHNR and CDR2 FQNEAQ (reference sequence). The CDR3 contains 13 residues. V lost 5 bases and J 2 bases, leaving 9 bases between the germline ends. CDR3 nucleotide sequence: TGTGCCAGCAGCCTGACGCTTAACACTGAAGCTTTCTTT. Residues: CASSLTLNTEAFF.

V gene TRBV2 combines with J gene TRBJ2-1; the D gene is possibly TRBD1 (6 bases). The CDR3 has 11 residues. Between the trimmed V and J ends, which lost 2 bases and 16 bases, there was a span of 12 bases. CDR1 SNHLY and CDR2 FYNNEI come from the germline V gene. The CDR3 protein is CASSERDTSFF. In DNA, the CDR3 is TGTGCCAGCAGTGAACGGGACACGTCCTTCTTC.